Shown below are 21 T cell receptor beta chains from a single sample sequenced in a study of cytomegalovirus exposure and HLA in healthy donors. Amplification used 60 Vbeta primers and 13 Jbeta primers. The protocol was immunoSEQ multiplex PCR, while the TCRdb copy is restricted to in-frame clones and leaves out a portion. The sample has 95,000 to 100,000 clones, approximately 76% seen once. Sequenced material: PBMCs. These receptors were obtained from a man aged 40-50 years in good health and CMV-seronegative.

This chain connects TRBV5-6 to TRBJ2-3; TRBD2 is a possible D gene (5 bases). The germline gives CDR1 SGHDT, CDR2 YYEEEE. This CDR3 region has 16 residues. The ends were cut back, 4 bases at V and 2 bases at J, with 17 bases in the middle. The CDR3 here is CASSTVVARITDTQYF. The CDR3 DNA sequence: TGTGCCAGCAGCACCGTGGTAGCGAGGATCACAGATACGCAGTATTTT.

V usage is TRBV5-1 and J usage is TRBJ2-4; D is possibly TRBD1 (5 bases). Between the trimmed V and J ends, which lost 1 base and 0 bases, there was a span of 14 bases. Germline V gives CDR1 SGHRS, CDR2 YFSETQ. The CDR3 spans 17 residues. Here the CDR3 reads CASSLTPTDQAKNIQYF. The CDR3 DNA reads as TGCGCCAGCAGCTTGACACCGACAGACCAAGCCAAAAACATTCAGTACTTC.

The CDR3 bases are TGTGCCAGCAGCTCTCTGACTAGAAAGGGCTCCTACGAGCAGTACTTC. It translates to CASSSLTRKGSYEQYF. V usage is TRBV11-2 and J usage is TRBJ2-7; perhaps TRBD2 as D (6 bases). This CDR3 spans 16 amino acids. V lost 4 bases and J 0 bases, leaving 16 bases between the germline ends. Germline V CDR1 and CDR2: SGHAT, FQNNGV.

The chain employs TRBV5-1 and TRBJ2-7; D perhaps matches TRBD1 (5 bases). There are 14 residues in the CDR3. The V end was cut by 0 bases, the J end by 6 bases, with 13 bases between. The germline V gene encodes CDR1 SGHRS and CDR2 YFSETQ. The DNA of the CDR3 is TGCGCCAGCAGCTTGGCCAGGGCCCCCCCCGAGCAGTACTTC. This sequence encodes CASSLARAPPEQYF.

This chain uses TRBV9 with TRBJ1-3, with unresolved D. The CDR3 sequence is 15 residues long. The V and J ends lost 0 bases and 2 bases respectively, with 9 bases between them. From germline, CDR1 is SGDLS and CDR2 YYNGEE. CDR3 sequence: CASSVDSRTGNTIYF. The CDR3 DNA sequence: TGTGCCAGCAGCGTAGACAGCCGAACTGGAAACACCATATATTTT.

V usage is TRBV6-4 and J usage is TRBJ1-4; possible D gene TRBD1, 5 bases. The CDR3 has 16 residues. Trimming removed 5 bases at V and 5 bases at J, with 18 bases between. The germline gives CDR1 MRHNA, CDR2 SNTAGT. In DNA form, the CDR3 reads TGTGCCAGCAGTCGACAGAACCCCAAGGACAATGAAAAACTGTTTTTT. The encoded protein is CASSRQNPKDNEKLFF.

This sequence joins TRBV6-5 and TRBJ2-3, with D uncertain. CDR1 MNHEY and CDR2 SVGAGI come from the germline V gene. V was clipped by 7 bases and J by 5 bases, with 10 bases between them. The CDR3 has 12 residues. The CDR3 here is CASTRNGDTQYF. The CDR3 nucleotides are TGTGCCAGCACGCGGAACGGAGATACGCAGTATTTT.

The chain uses TRBV5-5 and TRBJ1-4, with TRBD1 matching 7 bases. V lost 1 base, J lost 8 bases, and 14 bases stayed unmatched. Per the germline V gene, CDR1 is SGHKS and CDR2 is YYEKEE (reference sequence). CDR3 length equals 17 residues. The CDR3 DNA follows: TGTGCCAGCAGCTTGCCGGCCACGGCAGGGGGTAGCGAAAAACTGTTTTTT. Residues: CASSLPATAGGSEKLFF.

A word on this clone: One end of the junction fails to match germline, which may point to a read error. J is TRBJ1-4 and V is TRBV20-1; no firm D call. This CDR3 spans 11 amino acids. Germline V gene sequence: CDR1 DFQATT, CDR2 SNEGSKA (reference sequence). The CDR3 is CSAMQPRLFHF. CDR3 in DNA: TGCAGTGCTATGCAACCTAGGTTATTCCATTTT.

The chain combines TRBV7-2 with TRBJ1-2; unclear D gene. Deletions cut 5 bases from V and 2 bases from J, with 9 bases between. This CDR3 has 13 amino acids. In germline, CDR1 is SGHTA, CDR2 FQGNSA. CDR3 in DNA: TGTGCCAGCAGCCCCGTAATAAACTATGGCTACACCTTC. Translation gives CASSPVINYGYTF.

V and J are TRBV27 and TRBJ1-6; D is undetermined. Trimming removed 3 bases at V and 6 bases at J, with 6 bases between. The CDR3 is made up of 13 amino acids. Germline CDR1 is MNHEY and CDR2 is SMNVEV (reference sequence). The CDR3 sequence: CASSFPGNSPLHF. In DNA form, the CDR3 reads TGTGCCAGCAGTTTTCCGGGTAATTCACCCCTCCACTTT.

The V and J genes are TRBV18 and TRBJ2-1, with a possible D match to TRBD2 (6 bases). The CDR3 runs 13 residues. Looked up from germline, CDR1 is KGHSH and CDR2 is LQKENI. V was trimmed by 2 bases and J by 9 bases, leaving 11 bases between them. CDR3 coding DNA: TGTGCCAGCTCACCAAGTCGGGGGAGTGAGCAGTTCTTC. This sequence encodes CASSPSRGSEQFF.

This clone was seen more than once but under ten times. The chain uses TRBV6-5 and TRBJ2-7, with 9 bases lining up with TRBD1. The CDR3 is 13 residues long. The V segment lost 6 bases and the J segment 4 bases; nucleotides outside the gene matches: 4. CDR1 and CDR2 from the germline V gene are MNHEY and SVGAGI. The CDR3 sequence: CASRTGGRYEQYF. The CDR3 region has the DNA TGTGCCAGCAGAACAGGGGGCAGGTACGAGCAGTACTTC.

The gene calls are TRBV28 and TRBJ2-7; the match to TRBD1 covers 7 bases. The germline CDR1 and CDR2 sequences are MDHEN and SYDVKM. The CDR3 has 14 amino acids. V dropped 2 bases and J dropped 2; count of bases not matched to a gene: 3. CDR3 nucleotide sequence: TGTGCCAGCAGTTTACTACAGGGGACCTACGAGCAGTACTTC. Translation gives CASSLLQGTYEQYF.

This rearrangement joins TRBV7-2 to TRBJ2-1, with 10 bases identical to TRBD2. CDR3 length equals 17 residues. The germline CDR1 and CDR2 sequences are SGHTA and FQGNSA. Losses at the gene ends were 5 bases for V and 10 bases for J; bases not matched to a gene: 17. Written as DNA, the CDR3 is TGTGCCAGCAGCCGGCTCCTAGCGGGAGACCCACTGGGGGAGCAGTTCTTC. As protein: CASSRLLAGDPLGEQFF. Full variable domain (outside the CDR3, taken from reference TRBV7-2 and TRBJ2-1): GAGVSQSPSNKVTEKGKDVELRCDPISGHTALYWYRQSLGQGLEFLIYFQGNSAPDKSGLPSDRFSAERTGGSVSTLTIQRTQQEDSAVYLCASSRLLAGDPLGEQFFGPGTRLTVL.

The genes are TRBV2 and TRBJ1-1; 10 bases are a match to TRBD1. Germline V CDR1 and CDR2: SNHLY, FYNNEI. The CDR3 contains 16 residues. V lost 7 bases and J lost 1; bases outside the gene matches: 9. The CDR3 DNA reads TGTGCCAGCACGAGACAGGGGGCCTTTGGGAACACTGAAGCTTTCTTT. It encodes CASTRQGAFGNTEAFF.

This clone occurred a few times. The rearrangement joins TRBV6-5 to TRBJ2-5; TRBD1 is a possible D gene (6 bases). CDR3 size: 12 residues. Germline CDR1 and CDR2: MNHEY and SVGAGI. V was cut by 6 bases and J by 4 bases, with 9 bases left in between. As DNA, the CDR3 is TGTGCCAGCAGCAAGGACAGAGAGACCCAGTACTTC. This encodes CASSKDRETQYF.

Turning to this clone: The same CDR3 arises from other DNA sequences in this sample as well. The rearrangement joins TRBV27 to TRBJ1-2; 9 bases agree with TRBD1. With V trimmed by 4 bases and J by 2 bases, 2 bases remained unmatched. The CDR3 covers 14 residues. Germline V gene data show CDR1 as MNHEY and CDR2 as SMNVEV (reference sequence). The DNA of the CDR3 is TGTGCCAGCAGTTGGGACAGGGAGAACTATGGCTACACCTTC. Translation gives CASSWDRENYGYTF.

This clone was found a few times. The chain couples TRBV6-5 to TRBJ1-1; perhaps TRBD1 as D (6 bases). Germline CDR1 reads MNHEY; CDR2 reads SVGAGI. Between the trimmed V and J ends, which lost 7 bases and 1 base, there was a span of 13 bases. This CDR3 is 14 amino acids long. CDR3 sequence: CASTKGHQNTEAFF. DNA of the CDR3: TGTGCCAGCACTAAGGGACACCAGAACACTGAAGCTTTCTTT.

The sample holds a few counts of this clone. J is TRBJ2-5 and V is TRBV27, with 8 bases fitting TRBD1. There are 12 residues in the CDR3. J gave up 11 bases and V 0 bases, and 2 bases lay outside the gene matches. Germline V gives CDR1 MNHEY, CDR2 SMNVEV (reference sequence). In DNA form, the CDR3 reads TGTGCCAGCAGTTTATCGACAGGGGAGCAGTACTTC. Residues: CASSLSTGEQYF.

Regarding this clone: The sample holds other DNA sequences that translate to the same CDR3. The chain joins TRBV19 to TRBJ1-2; D gene uncertain. V was trimmed by 3 bases and J by 5 bases, leaving 10 bases between them. The CDR3 loop spans 13 amino acids. The germline CDR1 and CDR2 sequences are LNHDA and SQIVND (reference sequence). The DNA of the CDR3 is TGTGCCAGTAGTATTGGTACCCTATATGGCTACACCTTC. Translation: CASSIGTLYGYTF.